The rows below give T cell receptor beta chains drawn from one sample of a study of T cells in tuberculosis. The protocol was immunoSEQ multiplex PCR, while the TCRdb copy is restricted to in-frame clones and leaves out a portion. The profile covers fewer than 40,000 clones, with 85% to 95% appearing a single time and approximately 2.4% taken by the ten largest. The material was PBMCs, obtained at tuberculosis diagnosis. These receptors were obtained from an adult with tuberculosis. Both conserved end residues are part of each CDR3. The D gene is left open where the match is weak. The size entry is marked missing in some rows and otherwise reads once, few, many or a size class.

clone size	J gene	V gene	D gene	CDR3 DNA	CDR3 protein
NA	TRBJ2-1	TRBV7-3	TRBD1	TGTGCCAGCAGCTTAACCGGGACAGGCCGCTACAATGAGCAGTTCTTC	CASSLTGTGRYNEQFF
NA	TRBJ2-3	TRBV9	TRBD2	TGTGCCAGCAGCCAAGGGACTAGCGGAGAGGATACGCAGTATTTT	CASSQGTSGEDTQYF
NA	TRBJ1-2	TRBV10-3	NA	TGTGCCATCAGTGATGGTTCAGGGGCGGTCGGCTACACCTTC	CAISDGSGAVGYTF
once	TRBJ1-5	TRBV28	TRBD1	TGTGCCAGCAGCTCGGGACAGGGGGCAAGTAGCAATCAGCCCCAGCATTTT	CASSSGQGASSNQPQHF
few	TRBJ2-2	TRBV7-3	NA	TGTGCCAGCAGACCCACTAGGAGCGGGGAGCTGTTTTTT	CASRPTRSGELFF
NA	TRBJ1-5	TRBV19	TRBD1	TGTGCCTGTGGAATAATCTCCGGGACAGGCCCTTCCTTGTTGAATCAGCCCCAGCATTTT	CACGIISGTGPSLLNQPQHF
NA	TRBJ2-1	TRBV7-8	NA	TGTGCCAGCAGCCGCCCTGAGAGGGTCTACAATGAGCAGTTCTTC	CASSRPERVYNEQFF
NA	TRBJ2-2	TRBV19	NA	TGTGCCAGTAGTATCTCGGGGATCGGGGAGCTGTTTTTT	CASSISGIGELFF
NA	TRBJ1-4	TRBV2	TRBD1	TGTGCCACCTGGACAGGGGGTGACGAAAAACTGTTTTTT	CATWTGGDEKLFF
NA	TRBJ1-6	TRBV7-2	NA	TGTGCCAGCAGCTTCGGGGGAGGAAATTCACCCCTCCACTTT	CASSFGGGNSPLHF
NA	TRBJ2-3	TRBV5-1	TRBD2	TGCGCCAGCAGCGCACTAGCGGGGGAATCAGATACGCAGTATTTT	CASSALAGESDTQYF
NA	TRBJ2-1	TRBV6-1	NA	TGTGCCAGCAGTGGTCGTTCGGGATCCTCGAGCTCCTACAATGAGCAGTTCTTC	CASSGRSGSSSSYNEQFF
NA	TRBJ2-2	TRBV5-6	TRBD1	TGTGCCAGCAGCTTGGATTGGACAGGGGGTAACGGGGAGCTGTTTTTT	CASSLDWTGGNGELFF
NA	TRBJ2-7	TRBV7-6	NA	TGTGCCAGCAGCCTCGCGGACTCCTACGAGCAGTACTTC	CASSLADSYEQYF
NA	TRBJ1-2	TRBV14	TRBD1	TGTGCCAGCAGCCAGGGTACAGGGGGCCTCGGCTATGGCTACACCTTC	CASSQGTGGLGYGYTF
NA	TRBJ1-4	TRBV19	TRBD1	TGTGCCAGTAGTGGGGACAGTGGGGAAAAACTGTTTTTT	CASSGDSGEKLFF
once	TRBJ2-7	TRBV29-1	TRBD1	TGCAGCGTTGAAGAAACCTACGGACAGGCCTACTTC	CSVEETYGQAYF
NA	TRBJ2-3	TRBV2	NA	TGTGCCAGCAGCGGGGGGCGGGGAGATACGCAGTATTTT	CASSGGRGDTQYF
NA	TRBJ1-2	TRBV5-1	TRBD1	TGCGCCAGCAGCTTCCGGGACAGGGGTTTTTACACCTTC	CASSFRDRGFYTF
NA	TRBJ2-1	TRBV2	NA	TGTGCCAGCAGCTTGGACAGCAATGAGCAGTTCTTC	CASSLDSNEQFF
NA	TRBJ2-3	TRBV4-1	NA	TGCGCCAGCAGCCCCACATCCGAAGGGCTAGCGCTCAAGTATTTT	CASSPTSEGLALKYF
NA	TRBJ1-2	TRBV6-4	TRBD1	TGTGCCAGCAGTAACCGGGACAGGGACTATGGCTACACCTTC	CASSNRDRDYGYTF
NA	TRBJ2-2	TRBV5-1	TRBD2	TGCGCCAGCAACTTGCGGGGGGCATTGGACACCGGGGAGCTGTTTTTT	CASNLRGALDTGELFF
NA	TRBJ2-1	TRBV9	TRBD2	TGTGCCAGCAGCGTAGGCGTGGGACTAGCGGGGGGCCAGAATGAGCAGTTCTTC	CASSVGVGLAGGQNEQFF
NA	TRBJ2-3	TRBV5-6	TRBD2	TGTGCCAGCAGCCTTAACAATGGGGGGGTGATGGATACGCAGTATTTT	CASSLNNGGVMDTQYF
NA	TRBJ1-5	TRBV4-3	NA	TGCGCCAGCAGCCCCACAGGGTATAATCAGCCCCAGCATTTT	CASSPTGYNQPQHF
NA	TRBJ1-2	TRBV7-2	NA	TGTGCCAGCAGCTCCGACCTGGGAGGGAGCTATGGCTACACCTTC	CASSSDLGGSYGYTF
NA	TRBJ1-2	TRBV27	NA	TGTGCCAGCAGTGCATCAGGGATTTTCTATGGCTACACCTTC	CASSASGIFYGYTF
NA	TRBJ2-7	TRBV7-2	NA	TGTGCCAGCAGCACAGAGGCGGGCAGGCCATACGAGCAGTACTTC	CASSTEAGRPYEQYF
NA	TRBJ2-4	TRBV12-5	NA	TGTGCTAGTGCCTATGGTGAGGGTAAGGCCAAAAACATTCAGTACTTC	CASAYGEGKAKNIQYF
few	TRBJ2-3	TRBV7-3	TRBD2	TGTGCCAGCAGCTCACCGCCGGGACTAGCGGGGGGAAGCACAGATACGCAGTATTTT	CASSSPPGLAGGSTDTQYF
NA	TRBJ2-3	TRBV9	NA	TGTGCCAGCAGCGTAGCCATCACAGATACGCAGTATTTT	CASSVAITDTQYF
NA	TRBJ1-1	TRBV15	NA	TGTGCCACCAGAACCCAGGGCCGGAACACTGAAGCTTTCTTT	CATRTQGRNTEAFF
once	TRBJ2-7	TRBV7-3	TRBD2	TGTGCCAGCAGCTTAAAAGCGGGGCCCTACGAGCAGTACTTC	CASSLKAGPYEQYF
few	TRBJ1-1	TRBV10-1	NA	TGCGCCAGCAGTGAGCCCGGGGCTGAAGCTTTCTTT	CASSEPGAEAFF
NA	TRBJ2-3	TRBV14	TRBD2	TGTGCCAGCAGCCAACTTAGCGGGGGGGGGCCAGATACGCAGTATTTT	CASSQLSGGGPDTQYF
NA	TRBJ1-5	TRBV28	TRBD1	TGTGCCAGCAGTTCACCAGGGGGAGCAGGTCAGCCCCAGCATTTT	CASSSPGGAGQPQHF
NA	TRBJ2-4	TRBV5-6	NA	TGTGCCAGCAGCTTGACCGGGGTGGGAAACATTCAGTACTTC	CASSLTGVGNIQYF
NA	TRBJ1-5	TRBV2	TRBD1	TGTGCCAGCAGAGGGACAGGGGGCGTTCAGCCCCAGCATTTT	CASRGTGGVQPQHF
medium-sized	TRBJ2-5	TRBV6-1	TRBD2	TGTGCCAGCAGTGAAGATGCGGGGGGCCCAGAGACCCAGTACTTC	CASSEDAGGPETQYF
NA	TRBJ2-5	TRBV28	NA	TGTGCCAGCAGTCCTTATAGGGAGCATCCCCAGTACTTC	CASSPYREHPQYF
NA	TRBJ1-2	TRBV5-6	TRBD1	TGTGCCAGCACTTTAGGACAGGCGATTCCCTATGGCTACACCTTC	CASTLGQAIPYGYTF
NA	TRBJ2-1	TRBV6-5	TRBD1	TGTGCCAGCAGTTCGGACAGGGGCTTTTACAATGAGCAGTTCTTC	CASSSDRGFYNEQFF
NA	TRBJ1-1	TRBV29-1	NA	TGCAGCGTTGCCACTCGTTCGGACACTGAAGCTTTCTTT	CSVATRSDTEAFF
NA	TRBJ2-1	TRBV6-5	NA	TGTGCCAGCAGTTACTCGCGGACTAACAATGAGCAGTTCTTC	CASSYSRTNNEQFF
few	TRBJ1-5	TRBV6-6	TRBD1	TGTGCCAGCAGTTCCCGGACAGGGGGCTTTCAGCCCCAGCATTTT	CASSSRTGGFQPQHF
NA	TRBJ1-1	TRBV2	TRBD1	TGTGCCAGCTTCCTCCGGGACAGAGCCAACACTGAAGCTTTCTTT	CASFLRDRANTEAFF